This T cell receptor (beta chain) was recorded in a study of regulatory T cells in long-lasting Graves disease. Points from the study as a whole: With persistent disease, TRBV28, TRBJ1-2 and TRBJ2-5 were the favored segments.

This CDR3 is 14 amino acids long. V lost 3 bases, J lost 0 bases, and 9 bases lay in between. CDR1 and CDR2 (germline): SGDLS, YYNGEE. This clonotype was observed a handful of times. The antigen remains undetermined. Time point defined: persistent/refractory GD, antithyroid drugs over 5 years with positive TRAb. After RNA was extracted from PBMCs, the TCR library was made from it. In Xi'an, China, an endocrinology department was the source of patients. Construction of the TCR beta libraries employed iRepertoire HTBI primers in conjunction with Arm-PCR of CDR3 regions. One entry per CDR3 protein, called by TCRdb with MiXCR from the multiplex PCR reads. The sample has 500,000 to 700,000 distinct CDR3 sequences; about 30% are singletons.

V is TRBV9 and J is TRBJ1-1; unclear D gene. The material sequenced was peripheral blood mononuclear cells (PBMCs), taken when the disease was refractory, from a patient treated with antithyroid drugs. The clonotype was recovered from a female donor with Graves disease. The CDR3 nucleotides read TGTGCCAGCAGCGGAAGTTTGATGAACACTGAAGCTTTCTTT. Translating it yields CASSGSLMNTEAFF.